The 22 T cell receptor beta chains reported below all come from one sample, sequenced in a study of glioma-infiltrating T cells. The iRepertoire nested amplicon-rescue multiplex PCR amplified TCR alpha and beta CDR3s from RNA. TCRdb called the multiplex PCR reads again in MiXCR, with one record for every CDR3 protein. Of 150,000 to 200,000 distinct CDR3 sequences in the sample, 32% are singletons; the top ten hold around 20%. The sample comprised glioma tissue, nonneoplastic brain tissue, or PBMCs (not recorded which). These receptors were collected from a human donor with low-grade glioma or glioblastoma, undergoing nonglioma brain surgery, or in good health (not recorded which).

This clonotype was counted ten times or more. CDR3 bases: TGTGCCAGCGGGACACCCCTTGGCGCTTTCTTT. It encodes CASGTPLGAFF. V is TRBV28 and J is TRBJ1-1, with D possibly matching TRBD1 (6 bases). Trimming removed 8 bases at V and 11 bases at J, with 15 bases between. The CDR3 has 11 residues. CDR1 is MDHEN and CDR2 is SYDVKM in the germline V gene.

This clonotype was counted ten times or more. The DNA of the CDR3 is TGCAGCGTTGACGCAGGCCAAGAGACCCAGTACTTC. It encodes CSVDAGQETQYF. The chain employs TRBV29-1 and TRBJ2-5; no firm D call. Between the trimmed V and J ends, which lost 3 bases and 1 base, there was a span of 6 bases. The V gene's germline CDR1 is SQVTM and CDR2 ANQGSEA. The CDR3 sequence is 12 residues long.

With regard to this clonotype: A much larger clone is a single base away; this may be a read error. The chain is built from TRBV2 and TRBJ2-7; possibly TRBD1 for D (5 bases). Germline CDR1 and CDR2: SNHLY and FYNNEI. The CDR3 has 15 residues. The CDR3 loop is CASTESRVGTYEQYF. As DNA, the CDR3 is TGTGCCAGCACTGAATCCAGGGTTGGTACCTACGAGCAGTACTTC.

The chain has TRBV7-2 and TRBJ2-2; 7 bases are a match to TRBD2. Looked up from germline, CDR1 is SGHTA and CDR2 is FQGNSA. The V and J ends lost 2 bases and 6 bases, in that order; junction bases with no gene match: 9. CDR3 size: 16 residues. CDR3 loop: CASSLRRLAVPGELFF. CDR3 nucleotides: TGTGCCAGCAGCTTAAGGAGGCTAGCGGTCCCCGGGGAGCTGTTTTTT. Full variable domain (outside the CDR3, taken from reference TRBV7-2 and TRBJ2-2): GAGVSQSPSNKVTEKGKDVELRCDPISGHTALYWYRQSLGQGLEFLIYFQGNSAPDKSGLPSDRFSAERTGGSVSTLTIQRTQQEDSAVYLCASSLRRLAVPGELFFGEGSRLTVL.

The chain combines TRBV5-1 with TRBJ2-1; maybe TRBD1 (6 bases). CDR1 SGHRS and CDR2 YFSETQ come from the germline V gene. Trimming took 7 bases from V and 10 from J, leaving 21 bases between them. There are 14 residues in the CDR3. The CDR3 sequence: CASGLGQRFDEQFF. CDR3 in DNA: TGCGCCAGCGGGCTCGGACAGCGATTCGACGAGCAGTTCTTC.

Details on this clonotype: A read error is possible here, since a much larger clone lies one base away. V usage is TRBV4-1 and J usage is TRBJ2-7, with D perhaps TRBD1 or TRBD2 (5 bases each). The V gene lost 5 bases and the J gene lost 7 bases, with 27 bases spanning the gap. The germline CDR1 and CDR2 sequences are MGHRA and YSYEKL. CDR3 size: 17 residues. CDR3 DNA: TGCGCCAGCAGCTCAAGTTCCCTAGGAATCTTGGGACCTGAGCAGTACTTC. It yields the protein CASSSSSLGILGPEQYF.

This chain uses TRBV12-3 or TRBV12-4 with TRBJ2-2; D remains ambiguous. This CDR3 spans 12 amino acids. Trimming removed 9 bases from V and 4 bases from J, with 9 bases in between. Here the CDR3 reads CARSTRTGELFF. DNA of the CDR3: TGTGCCAGAAGCACCCGCACCGGGGAGCTGTTTTTT.

At least ten counts were recorded for this clonotype. The chain recombines TRBV20-1 with TRBJ2-4, with D unclear. Germline V CDR1 and CDR2: DFQATT, SNEGSKA (reference sequence). Between the trimmed V and J ends, which lost 4 bases and 1 base, there was a span of 14 bases. The CDR3 extends over 15 amino acids. The chain's CDR3 is CSATTSTAAKNIQYF. Written as DNA, the CDR3 is TGCAGTGCTACGACGTCTACGGCGGCCAAAAACATTCAGTACTTC.

This clonotype has at least ten counts. The V gene is TRBV4-1, the J gene TRBJ1-1, with 7 nucleotides matching TRBD1. The CDR3 is 15 residues long. Germline V gives CDR1 MGHRA, CDR2 YSYEKL. V lost 0 bases, J lost 6 bases, and 7 bases stayed unmatched. CDR3: CASSQERGRGAEAFF. CDR3 DNA sequence: TGCGCCAGCAGCCAAGAAAGGGGGCGAGGGGCTGAAGCTTTCTTT.

This clonotype has at least ten counts. V is TRBV4-3 and J is TRBJ1-1; 8 nucleotides match TRBD1. The V gene end was trimmed by 1 base and the J gene end by 1 base; junction bases not matched to a gene: 2. The CDR3 spans 15 residues. The germline V gene has CDR1 LGHNA and CDR2 YSLEER. The CDR3: CASSQGQGTNTEAFF. CDR3 DNA: TGCGCCAGCAGCCAAGGACAGGGGACGAACACTGAAGCTTTCTTT.

V is TRBV5-6 and J is TRBJ2-7, with TRBD2 identical over 10 bases. After removal of 4 bases from V and 4 bases from J, the junction contained 11 bases not matched to a gene. Germline CDR1 and CDR2: SGHDT and YYEEEE. This CDR3 is built from 16 residues. CDR3: CASSPGLASRGYEQYF. The CDR3, as DNA: TGTGCCAGCAGCCCGGGACTAGCGAGCCGGGGGTACGAGCAGTACTTC.

The V gene is TRBV5-1, the J gene TRBJ2-1; possible D gene TRBD2, 6 bases. Germline V gene lookup returns CDR1 SGHRS and CDR2 YFSETQ. This CDR3 region has 15 residues. Trimming left V 4 bases short and J 12 bases short, with 23 bases between. The CDR3 reads CASSETSWRAEWQFF. Here the CDR3 DNA reads TGCGCCAGCAGCGAAACTAGCTGGAGGGCCGAATGGCAGTTCTTC.

The CDR3 here is CSVAGETSGRFDTGELFF. The CDR3 DNA is TGCAGCGTCGCCGGCGAGACTAGCGGGAGATTTGACACCGGGGAGCTGTTTTTT. The chain combines TRBV29-1 with TRBJ2-2; 12 bases are a match to TRBD2. From germline, CDR1 is SQVTM and CDR2 ANQGSEA. The trim removed 6 bases at V and 3 bases at J, leaving 14 bases unmatched. The CDR3 totals 18 residues.

This clonotype has just a few counts. A much bigger clone sits one base away, suggesting this may be a read error. The chain couples TRBV6-2 or TRBV6-3 to TRBJ2-7; maybe TRBD2 (6 bases). From germline, CDR1 is MNHEY and CDR2 SVGEGT. Trimming stripped 7 bases from V and 2 bases from J, with 12 bases between. CDR3 length: 13 residues. The CDR3 DNA follows: TGTGCCAGCAAAAGTTGGGAGGCCTACGAGCAGTACTTC. This sequence encodes CASKSWEAYEQYF.

For this clonotype: Since a much larger clone is just one base distant, this may be a read error. The rearrangement uses TRBV10-3 and TRBJ2-7; 11 nucleotides agree with TRBD1. Germline lookup yields CDR1 ENHRY and CDR2 SYGVKD. V dropped 4 bases and J dropped 4; count of bases not matched to a gene: 6. This CDR3 region has 15 residues. The CDR3, as DNA: TGTGCCATCAGTGCACCGGGACAGGGGGTTTACGAGCAGTACTTC. Amino acid sequence: CAISAPGQGVYEQYF.

This clonotype was seen repeatedly, ten times or more. V usage is TRBV28 and J usage is TRBJ1-1; D is unresolved. The CDR3 length is 14 residues. V lost 5 bases and J lost 1, with 11 bases in between. Per the germline V gene, CDR1 is MDHEN and CDR2 is SYDVKM. DNA of the CDR3: TGTGCCAGCAGTCCTACTCCGCCGAACACTGAAGCTTTCTTT. Residues: CASSPTPPNTEAFF.

In its sample, this clonotype was seen a few times. Relative to the germline gene, one junction end is altered; a read error may explain this. V is TRBV6-5 and J is TRBJ2-4; 8 bases fit TRBD1. The CDR3 consists of 17 residues. Germline-derived CDR1 and CDR2 are MNHEY and SVGAGI. The CDR3 loop is CASSDSGQVIAKNIQYF. CDR3 coding DNA: TGTGCCAGCAGTGACTCGGGACAGGTCATAGCCAAAAACATTCAGTACTTC.

CDR3 sequence: CASSLDGRNPNEQFF. The CDR3 DNA sequence: TGCGCCAGCAGCTTGGACGGGAGGAATCCGAATGAGCAGTTCTTC. V gene TRBV5-1 combines with J gene TRBJ2-1; TRBD2 matches at 7 bases. This CDR3 is built from 15 residues. Trimming cost V 0 bases and J 7 bases; bases outside gene matches: 7. Germline V lookup: CDR1 SGHRS, CDR2 YFSETQ. The full variable domain, completed using reference TRBV5-1 and TRBJ2-1, is KAGVTQTPRYLIKTRGQQVTLSCSPISGHRSVSWYQQTPGQGLQFLFEYFSETQRNKGNFPGRFSGRQFSNSRSEMNVSTLELGDSALYLCASSLDGRNPNEQFFGPGTRLTVL.

Ten or more counts support this clonotype. The J gene is TRBJ2-5, the V gene TRBV18; possible D gene TRBD2, 6 bases. The germline gives CDR1 KGHSH, CDR2 LQKENI. Trimming left V 2 bases short and J 4 bases short, with 17 bases between. The CDR3 loop spans 16 amino acids. The DNA of the CDR3 is TGTGCCAGCTCACCAGACCCGGCAGGAGGGGCAGAGACCCAGTACTTC. Translated, it gives CASSPDPAGGAETQYF.

This clonotype was detected ten times or more. The rearrangement links TRBV5-4 to TRBJ2-2; D may be TRBD2 (5 bases). This CDR3 has 15 amino acids. Trimming left V 2 bases short and J 3 bases short, with 11 bases between. In germline, CDR1 is SGHNT, CDR2 YYREEE (reference sequence). DNA of the CDR3: TGTGCCAGCAGCTTTACGGGGTTGTACACCGGGGAGCTGTTTTTT. It encodes CASSFTGLYTGELFF.

On this clonotype: This sequence may be a read error, since a much larger clone differs from it by one base. The chain has TRBV5-1 and TRBJ2-3; TRBD2 matches 13 bases. Germline CDR1 and CDR2: SGHRS and YFSETQ. CDR3 size: 16 residues. CDR3 loop: CASSSTSGGGSGTQDF. The CDR3 nucleotides read TGCGCCAGCAGCTCAACTAGCGGGGGGGGAAGTGGTACGCAGGATTTT. The full variable domain, in which reference TRBV5-1 and TRBJ2-3 provide the parts outside the CDR3, is KAGVTQTPRYLIKTRGQQVTLSCSPISGHRSVSWYQQTPGQGLQFLFEYFSETQRNKGNFPGRFSGRQFSNSRSEMNVSTLELGDSALYLCASSSTSGGGSGTQDFGPGTRLTVL.

This clonotype was found a few times. Here the CDR3 omits its conserved ending phenylalanine or tryptophan, so a read error is the likely source. The chain joins TRBV29-1 to TRBJ1-1; perhaps TRBD1 as D (5 bases). Germline CDR1 SQVTM, CDR2 ANQGSEA. The V and J ends lost 4 bases and 4 bases respectively, with 13 bases between them. CDR3 size: 13 residues. The DNA for the CDR3 is TGCAGCGTTGGGGGGGGAATTGGCACTGAAGCTTTCCTT. As protein: CSVGGGIGTEAFL.